Many counts were recorded for the clone carrying this T cell receptor beta chain. Losses at the gene ends were 0 bases for V and 5 bases for J; bases not matched to a gene: 10. Germline CDR1 and CDR2: GTSNPN and SVGIG (reference sequence). The CDR3 consists of 16 residues. Generated by immunoSEQ multiplex PCR, the TCRdb table keeps only in-frame clones and is missing some. The sample shows just under 350,000 clones, about 86% of them seen only once. The data were obtained in a study of blood T cell repertoires in COVID-19. Sequencing used peripheral blood. This TCR was sampled from a man aged 25 to 40 with active or convalescent COVID-19. The chain has TRBV30 and TRBJ1-2; 9 bases map to TRBD1. CDR3: CAWSVIRTGGTYGYTF. DNA of the CDR3: TGTGCCTGGAGTGTAATTCGTACAGGGGGCACATATGGCTACACCTTC.